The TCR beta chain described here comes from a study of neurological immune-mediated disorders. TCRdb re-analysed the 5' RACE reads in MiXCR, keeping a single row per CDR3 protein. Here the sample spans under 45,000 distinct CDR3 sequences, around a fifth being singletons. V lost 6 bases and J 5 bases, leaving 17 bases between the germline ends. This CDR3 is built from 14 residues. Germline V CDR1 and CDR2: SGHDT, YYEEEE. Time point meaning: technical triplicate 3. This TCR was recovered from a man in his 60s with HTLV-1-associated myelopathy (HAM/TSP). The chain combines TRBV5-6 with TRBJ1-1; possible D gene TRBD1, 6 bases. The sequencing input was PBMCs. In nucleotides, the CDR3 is TGTGCCAGCACGGGAAGGGGGAGAACAACTGAAGCTTTCTTT. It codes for CASTGRGRTTEAFF.